This T cell receptor (beta chain) is drawn from a study of T cell responses to AZD1222 COVID-19 vaccine. Study results and limitations: Seropositivity was recorded at baseline in only a handful of AZD1222 recipients. The donors showed a predominance of white British ancestry and of females, with possible underestimation of clonal diversity.

Trimming cost V 0 bases and J 4 bases, with 4 bases left between them. The germline gives CDR1 SGHKS, CDR2 YYEKEE (reference sequence). CDR3 size: 12 residues. About this clone: Its target is unknown.

Generated by immunoSEQ multiplex PCR, the TCRdb table keeps only in-frame clones and is missing some. Among approximately 180,000 clones listed, around 93% were seen once. The sequence derives from an adult who received the MenACWY meningococcal vaccine as a control. The chain combines TRBV5-5 with TRBJ1-2; D is unresolved. Here the sequenced sample was peripheral blood, taken 28 days after the second dose of the MenACWY control vaccine. As DNA, the CDR3 is TGTGCCAGCAGCTTGGAGCTCTATGGCTACACCTTC. Residues: CASSLELYGYTF.